This TCR beta chain was captured in a study of cytomegalovirus exposure and HLA in healthy donors. As for the study in general: The approximately 130 validation repertoires matched the approximately 700 first-cohort repertoires in platform, a later analysis reported. Whole-study results and caveats: Most TCR sequences proved rare, with some public TCRs found in many donors. As was reported, the classifier diagnosed cytomegalovirus status with high specificity and sensitivity.

The CDR3 is 13 amino acids. Germline CDR1 PRHDT, CDR2 FYEKMQ (reference sequence). V gave up 4 bases and J gave up 5 bases, with 11 bases separating them. Clones were sequenced by immunoSEQ multiplex PCR, and TCRdb holds only the in-frame ones, with some missing. The sample carries around 150,000 clones, roughly 90% recorded once. As regards this clone: Its antigen is not identified.

The source of this sequence is a man aged 18 to 30 in good health and CMV-seropositive. The chain links TRBV13 to TRBJ2-5; D might be TRBD1 (6 bases). Specimen: PBMCs. The CDR3 sequence is CASSSQGLETQYF. In DNA form, the CDR3 reads TGTGCCAGCAGCTCACAGGGTCTGGAGACCCAGTACTTC.